This T cell receptor beta chain was recovered during a study of blood T cell repertoires in COVID-19. Across the study: From the United States, Italy and Spain came samples of acute and convalescent COVID-19. T cells, B-cell-depleted T cells, or PBMCs supplied cDNA or gDNA.

Germline V gene data show CDR1 as SEHNR and CDR2 as FQNEAQ (reference sequence). V shed 5 bases and J 5 bases; nucleotides not matched to a gene: 12. The CDR3 totals 16 residues. The authors' processing: Counts of nucleated cells, estimated from reference gene primer amplification, were obtained. Data came from immunoSEQ multiplex PCR; TCRdb stores just in-frame clones and leaves some out. V and J calls and clone size come straight from that table; D and trimming were deduced from the DNA. The sample carries roughly 29,000 clones, about 90% recorded once. The source is a human donor in a cohort sampled during active COVID-19. What was sequenced was peripheral blood. This chain links TRBV7-9 with TRBJ2-5, with 9 bases fitting TRBD2. The CDR3 sequence is CASSRGGAPSVETQYF. DNA for the CDR3: TGTGCCAGCAGCCGCGGGGGGGCTCCATCCGTTGAGACCCAGTACTTC.